This T cell receptor (beta chain) stems from a study of regulatory T cells in long-lasting Graves disease listed by TCRdb under 2021. Notes on the research overall: Newly diagnosed Graves' disease patients had taken antithyroid drugs for less than 3 months. Peripheral blood TCR sequencing and RNA sequencing compared persistent Graves' disease patients with newly diagnosed Graves' disease patients. The study took place in China and was registered as a clinical trial. A total of approximately 35 samples underwent TCR sequencing: about 13 from persistent and about 20 from newly diagnosed Graves' disease patients. Paper-wide results and their limitations: The authors noted that the small sample size was a limitation that may lower accuracy. Preferential use of TRBV28, TRBJ1-2 and TRBJ2-5 was observed in persistent disease, whereas TRBV20-1 and TRBJ2-1 were favored in newly diagnosed disease. Because the primary lesion, thyroid tissue, could not be accessed, the study looked at peripheral blood alone. More public clonotypes were shared among persistent patients (under 3,000) than among newly diagnosed patients (approximately 930). Lower TCR Shannon entropy and fewer highly expanded clones were observed in persistent Graves' disease patients than in newly diagnosed patients, which suggested clonal expansion. Sequencing and analysis were limited to the TCR beta chain.

The protocol used for the library was multiplex PCR. The reads were generated on an Illumina HiSeq 4000. TCR beta libraries were built with iRepertoire HTBI primers and Arm-PCR amplification of CDR3 regions. Before sequencing, the PCR products went through gel purification. Per the original workflow: Gene usage analysis of CDR3 amino acid clonotypes used the approximately 62 TRBV and about 15 TRBJ segments found across samples. COPE and FqMerger were used to merge filtered high-quality paired reads into contigs. BLAST was used to align contigs to IMGT TRBV, TRBD and TRBJ reference genes, with CDR3 defined following IMGT. Highly expanded clones were defined as clonotypes with a frequency above 0.1%. Shannon entropy served as the measure of repertoire diversity, while the Gini coefficient captured V-J evenness. A clonotype found in more than one individual was treated as public. Clones were called with MiXCR by TCRdb after fastp trimmed the public reads at Q25, and only in-frame beta chains were retained. CDR3 protein duplicates are merged, each entry listing the most common genes and DNA. These V and J calls derive from TCRdb rather than the authors' analysis. The sample includes 500,000 to 700,000 distinct CDR3 sequences, with 15% to 20% observed a single time. The top ten clonotypes cover approximately 18% of the sample.

This specimen's time point label, per the study, means: newly diagnosed GD, antithyroid drugs for less than 3 months. For both TCR sequencing and RNA sequencing, RNA was extracted from PBMCs using TRIzol. The diagnosis of Graves' disease followed American Thyroid Association guidelines. Patients for the study were recruited at an endocrinology department in Xi'an, China. Each patient gave around 9 milliliters of peripheral blood, collected in an EDTA anticoagulant tube. Ficoll Paque Plus density gradient separation was used to isolate PBMCs, and no additional T cell sorting was done. An Agilent 2100 Bioanalyzer and agarose gel were used to check RNA quality, while a NanoDrop 2000 measured RNA concentration. In this sample, this clonotype turned up a few times. Its antigen is currently not known. No much larger clonotype is one base removed from it; base qualities were not supplied. From cysteine to phenylalanine, the CDR3 is 14 amino acids long. Just the 42-base CDR3 DNA is kept, in frame starting at base 1. The V end loses 7 bases and the J end loses 2 bases, and a stretch of 13 bases separates them. Per the germline V gene, MDHEN is the CDR1 and SYDVKM is the CDR2.

These data also featured in a second study, about T cells in Graves' hyperthyroidism and ophthalmopathy. The second study also describes: Stable Graves' hyperthyroidism was defined as the absence of progression to ophthalmopathy over 18 months of follow-up. Hyperthyroidism patients were aged 18 to 65 years and newly diagnosed, with disease duration of less than 2 months. Patients with uncontrolled infections, other autoimmune diseases, pregnancy or lactation were excluded. Clinical symptoms, serum thyroxine and TRAb, thyroid ultrasound, and orbital computed tomography formed the basis for the diagnoses. A first-round RT-PCR of the TCR CDR3 used the HTBI primer set with the Qiagen OneStep RT-PCR kit. Most expanded thyroid clonotypes (frequency above 0.001) were also detected in blood, a finding suggesting that blood repertoires may reflect thyroid immune responses. Ophthalmopathy was separated from stable hyperthyroidism by a 13 V-J signature model, with roughly 88% sensitivity and about 84% specificity obtained in cross-validation and 80%/75% obtained in testing. During validation, the model predicted progression to ophthalmopathy a median of about 5.9 months ahead of onset, with around 65% sensitivity and about 75% specificity. A discovery cohort of fewer than 110 patients, about 44 with Graves' ophthalmopathy and approximately 57 with stable Graves' hyperthyroidism, was used to find distinguishing TCR V-J signatures. Prospective prediction of ophthalmopathy was tested in an independent validation cohort consisting of 18 to 20 hyperthyroidism patients and around 17 patients who later progressed to ophthalmopathy. The 75 to 100 discovery patients were randomly split 7:3 into training and test sets. In about 6 Graves' hyperthyroidism patients, the study also compared T-cell repertoires from thyroid tissue with T-cell repertoires from blood. After blood sampling, hyperthyroidism patients were treated with methimazole at a starting dose of 30 mg daily, and ophthalmopathy patients were treated with high-dose intravenous methylprednisolone. Libraries were constructed in a second round of multiplex PCR, after which size selection and purification were carried out. Libraries were sequenced paired-end with 100 bp reads on an Illumina HiSeq2000. SOAPnuke was used to process the raw data, removing reads that contained adapters or uncalled bases, had a mean Phred below 15, or lacked an exact match to the constant primer or identifier. COPE v1.2.5 was used to merge the high-quality paired reads, and each unique nucleotide sequence was defined as a clonotype. Clonotypes were aligned to IMGT TRBV, TRBD and TRBJ reference segments using MiTCR v1.1. The analysis was restricted to V-J combinations with a frequency above 0.0001, which together covered 99.2% of the repertoires. A TCS score was defined as the ratio between F50 (clonal expansion) and ExV (chaos), using BLOSUM62-based TCRdist between CDR3 peptides within each V-J. Welch's t-statistics and random forest reduced around 520 V-J features to 10 to 15, which were used in a naive Bayes classifier (R e1071). Sample size was not statistically predetermined, and blinding of investigators to group allocation was not performed. The paper describes TCR Vbeta CDR3 sequencing of more than 120 peripheral blood samples, made up of about 41 ophthalmopathy patients, some 76 hyperthyroidism patients and around 17 progressor patients.

Sequenced material: peripheral blood mononuclear cells (PBMCs), taken at new diagnosis, from a patient treated with antithyroid drugs. The receptor chain draws on TRBV28 and TRBJ2-3; no confident D gene assignment can be made. This sequence was found in a woman in her twenties or thirties with Graves disease. Donor details come from another sample of the same person, matched by shared clones. The CDR3 protein: CASNELLTTDTQYF. At the DNA level, the sequence is TGTGCCAGCAACGAACTCTTAACCACAGATACGCAGTATTTT. Reference TRBV28 and TRBJ2-3 genes cover what lies past the CDR3, so the full variable domain is DVKVTQSSRYLVKRTGEKVFLECVQDMDHENMFWYRQDPGLGLRLIYFSYDVKMKEKGDIPEGYSVSREKKERFSLILESASTNQTSMYLCASNELLTTDTQYFGPGTRLTVL.